The TCR beta chain described here comes from a study of blood T cell repertoires in COVID-19. Across the study: Donors in the United States, Italy and Spain gave samples during acute or convalescent COVID-19. Sources were T cells, B-cell-depleted T cells, or PBMCs; the material itself was cDNA or gDNA.

V was pared by 10 bases and J by 1 base, with 16 bases between. The CDR3 runs 14 residues. Germline CDR1 reads ENHRY; CDR2 reads SYGVKD. As processed by the authors: Estimation of nucleated cell counts was performed using reference gene primer amplification. Only in-frame clones appear in the TCRdb table, and some are missing; sequencing was by immunoSEQ multiplex PCR. The DNA was the basis for D and trimming; V, J and clone size are from that table. The sample gives approximately 240,000 clones, 80% to 90% of which show up once; less than 4.5% is in the top ten. The chain uses TRBV10-3 and TRBJ2-5; weak D call: TRBD2 (6 bases). Sequencing was carried out using peripheral blood. The TCR sequence derives from a middle-aged man with acute or convalescent COVID-19. The CDR3 bases are TGTGCCACCGGGGCGGGGAGTGGCCAAGAGACCCAGTACTTC. It translates to CATGAGSGQETQYF.